This TCR beta chain stems from a study of cytomegalovirus exposure and HLA in healthy donors. Study-wide points: Rarity held for most TCR sequences, but there were some public TCRs that occurred in many donors. A later analysis showed HLA-associated TCR beta chains outstripping equally common others in clonal expansion.

The CDR3 runs 16 residues. The germline V gene has CDR1 SGHRS and CDR2 YFSETQ. V lost 0 bases, J lost 3 bases, and 15 bases lay in between. Use of 60 Vbeta and 13 Jbeta primers characterized the PCR. Profiling relied on immunoSEQ multiplex PCR, and the TCRdb table lists in-frame clones only, not all of them. The sample yields about 150,000 clones, roughly 80% seen once. In the case of this clone: Its antigen is not identified.

The V gene is TRBV5-1, the J gene TRBJ2-5; TRBD2 is a possible D gene (6 bases). This TCR came from a woman aged 40 to 50 in good health and CMV-seronegative. The source material was PBMCs. The CDR3 DNA follows: TGCGCCAGCAGCTTGGGGCAGATACTAGCTGAAGAGACCCAGTACTTC. Its translation: CASSLGQILAEETQYF.